The clone carrying this T cell receptor (beta chain) was detected many times. The CDR3 sequence is 15 residues long. The germline V gene encodes CDR1 DFQATT and CDR2 SNEGSKA (reference sequence). Trimming removed 6 bases from V and 4 bases from J, with 21 bases in between. This sample stems from a study of T-cell reconstitution after alpha-beta-depleted transplantation in children. Unique molecular identifiers tagged the TCRbeta library. TCRdb reprocessed the PCR reads with MiXCR, giving one entry per CDR3 protein. The data contain roughly 590,000 distinct CDR3 sequences, roughly 17% of them singletons.

The sample consisted of PBMCs from the stem cell graft donor, taken from the stem cell graft. The chain joins TRBV20-1 to TRBJ1-2, with D perhaps TRBD1 (5 bases). This clonotype was obtained from a human donor who donated a stem cell graft to a child with acute myeloid leukemia. Here the CDR3 reads CSAVWPFGGIYGYTF. CDR3 DNA sequence: TGCAGTGCCGTCTGGCCCTTCGGGGGAATCTATGGCTACACCTTC.